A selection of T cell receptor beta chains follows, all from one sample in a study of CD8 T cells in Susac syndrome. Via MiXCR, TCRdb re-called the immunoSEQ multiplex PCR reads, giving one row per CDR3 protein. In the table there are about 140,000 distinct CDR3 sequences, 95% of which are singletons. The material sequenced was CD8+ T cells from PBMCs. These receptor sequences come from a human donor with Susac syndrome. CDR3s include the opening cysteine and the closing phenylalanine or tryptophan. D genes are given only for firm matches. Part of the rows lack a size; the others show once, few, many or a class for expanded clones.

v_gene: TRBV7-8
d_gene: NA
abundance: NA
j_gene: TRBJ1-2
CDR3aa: CASSSTGSHYGYTF

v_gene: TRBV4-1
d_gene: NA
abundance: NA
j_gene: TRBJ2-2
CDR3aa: CASSNGELFF

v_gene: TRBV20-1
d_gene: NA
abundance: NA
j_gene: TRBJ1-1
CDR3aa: CIPRRDTEAFF

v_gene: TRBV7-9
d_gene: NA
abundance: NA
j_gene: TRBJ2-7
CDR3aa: CASSLSESMGEQYF

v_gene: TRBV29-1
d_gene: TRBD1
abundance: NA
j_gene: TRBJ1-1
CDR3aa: CSAGQMNTEAFF

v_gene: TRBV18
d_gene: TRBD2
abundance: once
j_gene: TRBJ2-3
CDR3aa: CASSPLEGGPEVSTDTQYF

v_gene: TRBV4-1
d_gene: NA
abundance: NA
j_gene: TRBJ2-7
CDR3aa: CASSQASSLTYEQYF

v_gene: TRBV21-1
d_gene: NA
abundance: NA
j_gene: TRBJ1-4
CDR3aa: CAQGGANEKLFF

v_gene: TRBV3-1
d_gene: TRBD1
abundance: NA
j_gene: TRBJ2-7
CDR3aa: CASSQTGEFYEQYF

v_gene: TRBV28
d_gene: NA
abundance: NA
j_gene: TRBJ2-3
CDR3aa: CASSGQGGDTQYF

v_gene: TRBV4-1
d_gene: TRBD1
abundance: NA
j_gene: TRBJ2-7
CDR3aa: CASSLRQGYYEQYF

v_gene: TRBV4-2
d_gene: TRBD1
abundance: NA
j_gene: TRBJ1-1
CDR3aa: CASSQEWTGLTEAFF

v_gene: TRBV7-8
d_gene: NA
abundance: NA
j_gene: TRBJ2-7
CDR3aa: CASSPFWGLTYEQYF

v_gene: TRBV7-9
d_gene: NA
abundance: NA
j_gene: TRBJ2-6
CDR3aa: CASNRTGANVLTF

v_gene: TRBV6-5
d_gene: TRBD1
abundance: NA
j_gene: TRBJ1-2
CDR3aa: CASSYLPPDRAYGYTF

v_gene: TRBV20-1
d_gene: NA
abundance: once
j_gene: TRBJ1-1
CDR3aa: CSAIRGWNVDTEAFF

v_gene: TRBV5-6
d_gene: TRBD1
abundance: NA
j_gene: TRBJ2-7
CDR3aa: CASSWGQGLAEQYF

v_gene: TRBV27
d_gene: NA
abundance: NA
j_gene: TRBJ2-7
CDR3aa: CASSSEGGPRPGEQYF

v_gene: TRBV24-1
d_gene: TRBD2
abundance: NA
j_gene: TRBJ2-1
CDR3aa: CATSEATSGRFHNEQFF

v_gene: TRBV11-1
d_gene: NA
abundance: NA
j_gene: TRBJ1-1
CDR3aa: CASSLGAMGTEAFF

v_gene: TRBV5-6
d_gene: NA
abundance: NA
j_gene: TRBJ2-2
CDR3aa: CASSSPPGELFF

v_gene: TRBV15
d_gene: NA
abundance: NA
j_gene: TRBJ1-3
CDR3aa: CATSTGQSSGNTIYF

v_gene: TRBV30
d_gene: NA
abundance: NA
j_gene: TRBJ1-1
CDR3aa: CAWSVRQNEAFF

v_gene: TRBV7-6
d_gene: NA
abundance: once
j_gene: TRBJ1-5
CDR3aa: CASSAGSTGNQPQHF

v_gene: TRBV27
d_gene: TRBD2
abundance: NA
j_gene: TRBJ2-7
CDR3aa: CASSGGGPRSKQYF

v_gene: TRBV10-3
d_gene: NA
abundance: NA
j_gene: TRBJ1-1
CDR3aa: CAISDEGATTEAFF

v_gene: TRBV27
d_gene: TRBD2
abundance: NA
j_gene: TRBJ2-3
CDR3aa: CASRIAGGDTQYF

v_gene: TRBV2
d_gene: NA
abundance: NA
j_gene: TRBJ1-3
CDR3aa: CASREDDSGNTIYF

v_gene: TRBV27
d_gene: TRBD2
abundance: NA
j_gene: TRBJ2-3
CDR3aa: CASTYSTSGADTQYF

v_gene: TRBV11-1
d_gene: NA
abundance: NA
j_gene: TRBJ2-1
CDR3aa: CASSTWDENNEQFF

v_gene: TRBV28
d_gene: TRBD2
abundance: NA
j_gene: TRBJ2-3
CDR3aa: CASTRALPLAGYTDTQYF

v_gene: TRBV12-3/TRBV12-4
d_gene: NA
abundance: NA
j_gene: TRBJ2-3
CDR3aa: CASSPPFGGGSTDTQYF

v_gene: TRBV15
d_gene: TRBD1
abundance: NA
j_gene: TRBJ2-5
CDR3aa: CATQGAFGETQYF

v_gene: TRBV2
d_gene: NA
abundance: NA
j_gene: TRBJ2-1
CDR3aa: CASSAWTSEQFF

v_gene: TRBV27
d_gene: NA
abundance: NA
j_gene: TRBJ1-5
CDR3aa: CASSLTGQDGPQHF

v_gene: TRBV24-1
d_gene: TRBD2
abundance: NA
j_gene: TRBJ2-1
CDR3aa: CATSSTGLAGGIEQFF

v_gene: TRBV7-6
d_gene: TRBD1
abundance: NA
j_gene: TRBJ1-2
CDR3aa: CASSLQGQGNYGYTF

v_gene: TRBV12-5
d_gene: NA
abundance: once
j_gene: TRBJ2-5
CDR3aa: CASGLVHQARETQYF

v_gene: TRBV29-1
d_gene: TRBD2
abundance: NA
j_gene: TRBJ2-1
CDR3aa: CSVEFGTSGTYNEQFF

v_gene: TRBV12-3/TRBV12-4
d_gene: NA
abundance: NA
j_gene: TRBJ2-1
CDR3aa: CASRASNEQFF

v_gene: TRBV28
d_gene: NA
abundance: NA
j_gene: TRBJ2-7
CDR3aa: CASSSYRNRDGTYEQYF

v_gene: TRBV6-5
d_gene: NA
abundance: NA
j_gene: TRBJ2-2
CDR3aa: CASINGYSGELFF

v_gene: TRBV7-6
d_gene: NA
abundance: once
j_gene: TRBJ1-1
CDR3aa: CASSLGGQAEAFF

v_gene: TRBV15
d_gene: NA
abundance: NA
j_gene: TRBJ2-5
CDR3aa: CATSGDLGQETQYF

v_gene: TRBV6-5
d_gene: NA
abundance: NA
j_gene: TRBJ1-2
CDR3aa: CASQVEGGGDGYTF

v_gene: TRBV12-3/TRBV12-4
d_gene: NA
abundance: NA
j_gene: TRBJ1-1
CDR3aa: CASSFVPPNKMNTEAFF

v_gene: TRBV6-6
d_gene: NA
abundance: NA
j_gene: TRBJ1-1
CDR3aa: CASSPGAATEAFF

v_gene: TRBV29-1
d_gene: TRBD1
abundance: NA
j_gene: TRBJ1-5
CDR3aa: CSVLGTADNQPQHF

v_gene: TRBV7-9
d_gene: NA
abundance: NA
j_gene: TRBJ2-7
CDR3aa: CASSSPGASYEQYF

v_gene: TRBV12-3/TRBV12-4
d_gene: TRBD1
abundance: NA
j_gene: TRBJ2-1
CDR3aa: CASNAGGNEQFF

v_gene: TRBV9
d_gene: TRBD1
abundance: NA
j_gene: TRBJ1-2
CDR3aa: CASSARPGQSYYGYTF

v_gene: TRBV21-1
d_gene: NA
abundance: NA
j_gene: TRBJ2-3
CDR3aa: CASKRGLAGSTDTQYF

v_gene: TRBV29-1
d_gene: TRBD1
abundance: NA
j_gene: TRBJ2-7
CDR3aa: CSVMDRGSYEQYF

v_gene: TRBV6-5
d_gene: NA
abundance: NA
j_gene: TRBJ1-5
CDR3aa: CASSYRGGQPQHF

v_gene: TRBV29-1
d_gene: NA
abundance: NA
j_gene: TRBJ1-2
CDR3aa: CSVDSYGYTF

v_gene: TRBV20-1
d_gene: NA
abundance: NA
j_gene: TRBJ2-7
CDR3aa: CSARPSGEGEQYF

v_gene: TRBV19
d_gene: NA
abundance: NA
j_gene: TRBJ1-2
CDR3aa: CASSSGGYTF

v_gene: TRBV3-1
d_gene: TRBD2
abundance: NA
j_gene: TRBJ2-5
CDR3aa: CASSQEFPLAGEETQYF